The present T cell receptor (beta chain) was sequenced within a study of T cell responses to AZD1222 COVID-19 vaccine. Overall study findings and caveats: The repertoires were collected only after the peak T cell response. Possibly, clonal diversity was underestimated; donors were largely white British and included more females. Dominant at 160-218 and 743-854, vaccine-associated CD4 TCRs also spanned spike.

The CDR3 loop spans 13 amino acids. V was pared by 3 bases and J by 4 bases, with 10 bases between. In germline, CDR1 is SGHNT, CDR2 YENEEA. Second-dose timings of about 4 or about 12 weeks were pooled. Measured with immunoSEQ multiplex PCR; TCRdb has only the in-frame clones, and not every one. The sample shows about 140,000 clones, approximately 92% of them seen only once. With regard to this clone: Its antigen is unidentified.

Sequenced material: peripheral blood, taken 28 days after the second AZD1222 dose. This clonotype was obtained from an adult who received the AZD1222 COVID-19 vaccine. The rearrangement joins TRBV11-3 to TRBJ2-7; D might be TRBD1 (6 bases). CDR3 DNA: TGTGCCAGCAGCTTCGGGACAAATTACGAGCAGTACTTC. Translating gives CASSFGTNYEQYF.